The 27 T cell receptor beta chains below were found in one sample sequenced in a study of T cells in Graves' hyperthyroidism and ophthalmopathy. It was RNA transcripts that yielded the amplified TCR beta CDR3 regions. HTBI primers drove first-round RT-PCR of the TCR CDR3. TCRdb re-derived calls from the multiplex PCR reads in MiXCR, one entry per CDR3 protein. The sample carries some 570,000 distinct CDR3 sequences, approximately 15% recorded once. Sequencing was carried out using blood. The receptors stem from a woman aged 18-29 years with Graves' ophthalmopathy.

There are many counts of this clonotype. The V and J genes are TRBV6-1 and TRBJ2-4, with 9 nucleotides matching TRBD2. V shed 2 bases, J shed 1 base, and the junction held 6 bases outside the gene matches. CDR3 size: 17 residues. Germline CDR1 MNHNS, CDR2 SASEGT. The CDR3 here is CASSEKSGRKAKNIQYF. CDR3 DNA: TGTGCCAGCAGTGAAAAGAGCGGGAGGAAGGCCAAAAACATTCAGTACTTC.

In this sample, this clonotype turned up many times. The V gene is TRBV13, the J gene TRBJ2-2; 7 positions agree with TRBD2. The CDR3 length is 12 residues. CDR1 and CDR2 from the germline V gene are PRHDT and FYEKMQ (reference sequence). Trimming cost V 4 bases and J 13 bases; bases outside gene matches: 6. CDR3 in amino acids: CASSSGAGMLFF. CDR3 DNA sequence: TGTGCCAGCAGCTCCGGAGCGGGAATGCTGTTTTTT.

This clonotype was counted at least ten times. This chain joins TRBV24-1 and TRBJ2-1, with D perhaps being TRBD1 or TRBD2 (5 bases each). The CDR3 has 12 residues. V gave up 7 bases and J gave up 5 bases, with 8 bases separating them. Germline CDR1 is KGHDR and CDR2 is SFDVKD. In DNA, the CDR3 is TGTGCCACCAGCGGGGACCACAATGAGCAGTTCTTC. Translation gives CATSGDHNEQFF.

This clonotype has at least ten counts. This rearrangement joins TRBV4-3 to TRBJ2-5; 7 bases are shared with TRBD1. This CDR3 is 16 amino acids long. Germline V gene lookup returns CDR1 LGHNA and CDR2 YSLEER. The junction had 5 bases not matched to a gene; V was cut back by 1 base and J by 0 bases. CDR3 coding DNA: TGCGCCAGCAGCCAAGGTCCCAGGGGGAACCAAGAGACCCAGTACTTC. It yields the protein CASSQGPRGNQETQYF.

At least ten counts were recorded for this clonotype. The chain links TRBV7-2 to TRBJ1-5; 8 bases are a match to TRBD1. The trim removed 5 bases at V and 6 bases at J, leaving 3 bases unmatched. Germline values: CDR1 SGHTA, CDR2 FQGNSA. The CDR3 consists of 13 residues. Here the CDR3 reads CASSPQGVQPQHF. DNA of the CDR3: TGTGCCAGCAGCCCACAGGGGGTTCAGCCCCAGCATTTT. Supplemented by reference TRBV7-2 and TRBJ1-5, the full variable domain reads GAGVSQSPSNKVTEKGKDVELRCDPISGHTALYWYRQSLGQGLEFLIYFQGNSAPDKSGLPSDRFSAERTGGSVSTLTIQRTQQEDSAVYLCASSPQGVQPQHFGDGTRLSIL.

This clonotype has more than one count but fewer than ten. The chain joins TRBV6-1 to TRBJ2-1; D is undetermined. The CDR3 runs to 13 residues. Trimming shortened V by 5 bases and J by 9 bases, and 14 bases separated the two germline ends. Germline V CDR1 and CDR2: MNHNS, SASEGT. The CDR3 reads CASSSLLSREQFF. The DNA of the CDR3 is TGTGCCAGCAGTTCTCTCCTGAGTCGTGAGCAGTTCTTC.

There are a few counts of this clonotype. The rearrangement joins TRBV4-1 to TRBJ2-7, with 7 bases matching TRBD2. Germline CDR1 MGHRA, CDR2 YSYEKL. V gave up 0 bases and J gave up 0 bases; unmatched junction bases: 2. This CDR3 is built from 15 residues. The CDR3 spells CASSQERGVSYEQYF. In nucleotides, the CDR3 is TGCGCCAGCAGCCAAGAACGGGGGGTCTCCTACGAGCAGTACTTC.

In its sample, this clonotype was seen many times. The V gene is TRBV6-1, the J gene TRBJ2-1, with D maybe TRBD2 (5 bases). Germline V gene sequence: CDR1 MNHNS, CDR2 SASEGT. The V end was cut by 6 bases, the J end by 0 bases, with 15 bases between. The CDR3 is made up of 16 amino acids. CDR3 sequence reads: CASSPRSRGSYNEQFF. As DNA, the CDR3 is TGTGCCAGCAGCCCTCGATCTCGGGGCTCCTACAATGAGCAGTTCTTC.

The gene calls are TRBV19 and TRBJ1-1, with 7 positions matching TRBD1. Germline lookup yields CDR1 LNHDA and CDR2 SQIVND (reference sequence). This CDR3 comprises 15 residues. V lost 0 bases and J lost 8; bases outside the gene matches: 9. This chain's CDR3 is CASSIDSRMTGEAFF. The DNA for the CDR3 is TGTGCCAGTAGTATAGATTCTCGGATGACAGGGGAAGCTTTCTTT.

This clonotype came up many times. The V gene is TRBV20-1, the J gene TRBJ2-3; D is possibly TRBD2 (7 bases). The V gene's germline CDR1 is DFQATT and CDR2 SNEGSKA (reference sequence). CDR3 length: 15 residues. V lost 5 bases, J lost 0 bases, and 15 bases lay in between. The CDR3 is CSALSGGASTDTQYF. CDR3 DNA: TGCAGTGCTTTGAGTGGGGGGGCAAGCACAGATACGCAGTATTTT.

This clonotype was observed at least ten times. V gene TRBV3-1 combines with J gene TRBJ2-5, with 7 bases lining up with TRBD2. The CDR3 has 13 residues. J gave up 5 bases and V 3 bases, and 3 bases lay outside the gene matches. Germline lookup yields CDR1 LGHDT and CDR2 YNNKEL (reference sequence). Here the CDR3 reads CASSHSSGETQYF. As DNA, the CDR3 is TGTGCCAGCAGCCATAGTAGCGGGGAGACCCAGTACTTC.

In this sample, this clonotype turned up a few times. The rearrangement uses TRBV25-1 and TRBJ2-7; TRBD2 agrees at 7 bases. J lost 5 bases, V lost 1 base, and 8 bases had no gene match. The CDR3 spans 15 residues. Germline loops: CDR1 MGHDK, CDR2 SYGVNS. CDR3 nucleotides: TGTGCCAGCAGTGAATCGGGGGAGGGCCGGAACGAGCAGTACTTC. Its protein is CASSESGEGRNEQYF.

This clonotype was seen at least ten times. J is TRBJ2-5 and V is TRBV29-1, with 10 bases that match TRBD1. V dropped 4 bases and J dropped 4; count of bases not matched to a gene: 12. The CDR3 is made up of 16 amino acids. CDR1 is SQVTM and CDR2 is ANQGSEA in the germline V gene. CDR3 nucleotide sequence: TGCAGCGTTGCACTTCCGGGACAGGGGTTGGGAGAGACCCAGTACTTC. It translates to CSVALPGQGLGETQYF.

This clonotype was seen repeatedly, ten times or more. The chain recombines TRBV6-1 with TRBJ2-7, with a tentative D call TRBD2 (6 bases). V was cut by 0 bases and J by 8 bases, with 11 bases left in between. In germline, CDR1 is MNHNS, CDR2 SASEGT. This CDR3 has 13 residues. DNA of the CDR3: TGTGCCAGCAGTGAAGCGGGGACTCTAAAGCAGTACTTC. This encodes CASSEAGTLKQYF.

The V and J genes are TRBV19 and TRBJ1-1; 11 bases are a match to TRBD1. The CDR3 spans 16 residues. V was pared by 7 bases and J by 4 bases, with 11 bases of the junction left unmatched. Per the germline V gene, CDR1 is LNHDA and CDR2 is SQIVND (reference sequence). The CDR3: CASTMGSGQGGTEAFF. CDR3 in DNA: TGTGCCAGTACTATGGGTTCGGGACAGGGGGGCACTGAAGCTTTCTTT.

In its sample, this clonotype was seen many times. The chain links TRBV29-1 to TRBJ2-1; 13 bases are shared with TRBD2. There are 15 residues in the CDR3. Trimming cost V 0 bases and J 7 bases; bases outside gene matches: 3. Germline V gives CDR1 SQVTM, CDR2 ANQGSEA. The CDR3 is CSVEEGLAGYNEQFF. As DNA, the CDR3 is TGCAGCGTTGAAGAGGGACTAGCGGGATATAATGAGCAGTTCTTC.

This clonotype was seen ten or more times. The V call is TRBV7-9, the J call TRBJ2-1; D is ambiguous. The CDR3 is made up of 15 amino acids. V lost 5 bases to trimming and J lost 0 bases, with 11 bases between them. In germline, CDR1 is SEHNR, CDR2 FQNEAQ (reference sequence). The CDR3 sequence is CASSITVSSYNEQFF. For the CDR3, the DNA is TGTGCCAGCAGCATCACTGTGAGCTCCTACAATGAGCAGTTCTTC.

This clonotype was seen repeatedly, ten times or more. The rearrangement links TRBV27 to TRBJ2-5, with D hard to call. With 3 bases removed from V and 2 bases from J, the gap between germline ends came to 7 bases. The germline V gene has CDR1 MNHEY and CDR2 SMNVEV (reference sequence). The CDR3 runs 13 residues. CDR3: CASSFVWQETQYF. The CDR3 coding sequence is TGTGCCAGCAGTTTTGTTTGGCAAGAGACCCAGTACTTC.

This rearrangement joins TRBV29-1 to TRBJ1-2; 8 bases match TRBD1. This CDR3 is built from 14 residues. Germline V gives CDR1 SQVTM, CDR2 ANQGSEA. V shed 0 bases and J 4 bases; nucleotides not matched to a gene: 4. The DNA of the CDR3 is TGCAGCGTTGAAGAAGGACAGGGTGGCTATGGCTACACCTTC. Translation: CSVEEGQGGYGYTF.

This clonotype came up many times. The chain uses TRBV2 and TRBJ1-1, with D uncertain. Germline V gives CDR1 SNHLY, CDR2 FYNNEI. Trimming stripped 7 bases from V and 10 bases from J, with 13 bases between. The CDR3 loop spans 11 amino acids. The CDR3 nucleotides are TGTGCCAGCAAGTATACGCTGCTAGCTTTCTTT. It codes for CASKYTLLAFF.

This clonotype has ten or more counts. The chain has TRBV9 and TRBJ1-3; D unresolved. Trimming shortened V by 0 bases and J by 0 bases, and 7 bases separated the two germline ends. The CDR3 sequence is 15 residues long. Germline CDR1 SGDLS, CDR2 YYNGEE. The CDR3 here is CASSVDANSGNTIYF. CDR3 DNA: TGTGCCAGCAGCGTAGATGCTAACTCTGGAAACACCATATATTTT. Full variable domain (remainder filled in from reference TRBV9 and TRBJ1-3): DSGVTQTPKHLITATGQRVTLRCSPRSGDLSVYWYQQSLDQGLQFLIQYYNGEERAKGNILERFSAQQFPDLHSELNLSSLELGDSALYFCASSVDANSGNTIYFGEGSWLTVV.

The table lists this clonotype with a count of one. J is TRBJ2-3 and V is TRBV11-2; 12 nucleotides line up with TRBD2. Germline assignment: CDR1 SGHAT and CDR2 FQNNGV. V shed 2 bases and J 3 bases; nucleotides not matched to a gene: 3. The CDR3 spans 16 residues. CDR3 protein: CASSLSLAGGTDTQYF. CDR3 DNA sequence: TGTGCCAGCAGCTTATCACTAGCGGGAGGTACAGATACGCAGTATTTT.

This chain uses TRBV29-1 with TRBJ2-5; weak D call: TRBD1 (6 bases). V was clipped by 5 bases and J by 1 base, with 11 bases between them. Per germline, CDR1 SQVTM and CDR2 ANQGSEA. CDR3 length: 13 residues. CDR3 DNA sequence: TGCAGCGTTTTTGGACAGACCCAAGAGACCCAGTACTTC. It yields the protein CSVFGQTQETQYF.

This chain joins TRBV6-1 and TRBJ1-1; D uncertain. Trimming removed 7 bases at V and 3 bases at J, with 18 bases between. Germline V gene data show CDR1 as MNHNS and CDR2 as SASEGT. The CDR3 is 15 residues long. The CDR3 bases are TGTGCCAGCAATCCGGCCCGGTTGAGTGACACTGAAGCTTTCTTT. Amino acids: CASNPARLSDTEAFF.

This clonotype appeared many times. The gene calls are TRBV27 and TRBJ2-5, with D perhaps TRBD1 (5 bases). The CDR3 consists of 14 residues. Germline loops: CDR1 MNHEY, CDR2 SMNVEV (reference sequence). The V end lost 8 bases, the J end lost 1 base, and 14 bases lay between the germline ends. The CDR3 DNA reads as TGTGCCAGCCTCAAGTGGGGCTCCCAAGAGACCCAGTACTTC. Protein: CASLKWGSQETQYF.

In its sample, this clonotype was seen a few times. This chain connects TRBV18 to TRBJ2-2; D uncertain. Trimming removed 4 bases at V and 4 bases at J, with 16 bases between. Per germline, CDR1 KGHSH and CDR2 LQKENI. The CDR3 is made up of 16 amino acids. The CDR3 coding sequence is TGTGCCAGCTCACATGTCTGGGCCCCCCCCACCGGGGAGCTGTTTTTT. This codes for CASSHVWAPPTGELFF.

This clonotype was counted at least ten times. J is TRBJ1-2 and V is TRBV7-2, with D maybe TRBD1 (6 bases). This CDR3 has 14 amino acids. The germline V gene has CDR1 SGHTA and CDR2 FQGNSA. V was cut by 2 bases and J by 7 bases, with 14 bases left in between. The CDR3 loop is CASSLTGSQSGYTF. Here the CDR3 DNA reads TGTGCCAGCAGCTTAACAGGGTCACAGTCTGGCTACACCTTC.